This TCR beta chain was identified during a study of OX40 agonist ivuxolimab in advanced cancers. For context, the study as a whole: The costimulatory receptor OX40 (CD134) was targeted by ivuxolimab, a fully human IgG2 agonistic monoclonal antibody. Partial responses occurred in three dose-escalation patients: two with cutaneous melanoma and one with hepatocellular carcinoma. Peripheral TCRbeta sequencing was intended to test whether TCR sequence diversity was altered and clonal T-cell expansion was caused by ivuxolimab. The paper describes the monotherapy dose-escalation part (N of about 55 patients) of the phase I trial of ivuxolimab. Intravenous ivuxolimab was administered to patients every 2 weeks at six dose levels: 0.01, 0.1, 0.3, 1.5, 3 and 10 mg/kg. Of the roughly 54 patients in dose escalation, some 19 had hepatocellular carcinoma, some 15 had melanoma, 9 had renal cell carcinoma and 9 had head and neck cancer. In the dose-escalation cohort, 82.7% of patients were male, and the mean age was about 55 years, with a range of 23 to 79. Prior anti-PD-1, anti-PD-L1 or anti-CTLA-4 therapy was permitted, and less than 45% of dose-escalation patients had received checkpoint inhibitors. The full study reports these points: Low levels of normalized T-cell clonal expansion were also seen in some patients who did not respond. In partial responders in the 0.1-3.0 mg/kg groups, normalized peripheral clonal expansion was found to be among the lowest, especially among CD8+ T cells. At doses from 0.1 to 3.0 mg/kg, clonal expansion was seen in both CD4+ and CD8+ blood T cells between baseline and week 6. After ivuxolimab, expanded clones were on average more numerous among CD8+ T cells than among CD4+ T cells. The antigen specificity of the clonally expanded peripheral T cells was not determined.

The CDR3 starts with the cysteine, ends with the phenylalanine, and has 16 residues. Just the 48-base CDR3 DNA is kept, in frame starting at base 1. The junction carries 17 bases between V and J, which are trimmed by 4 bases and 3 bases respectively. According to the germline V gene (reference sequence), CDR1 reads SGHNT and CDR2 reads YYREEE. The trial excluded patients who had a history of autoimmune disease or who were on systemic immunosuppression. Peripheral blood for TCR sequencing was collected from all dose cohorts at baseline, on cycle 4 day 1, and on cycle 7 day 1. The samples were taken from a phase I, first-in-human, multicenter, open-label dose-escalation trial of ivuxolimab. The trial enrolled adults with locally advanced or metastatic head and neck squamous cell, hepatocellular, melanoma or renal cell carcinoma. Before TCR sequencing, CD4+ T cells and CD8+ T cells were sorted from peripheral blood as separate populations.

To sequence the TCRbeta CDR3 region, genomic DNA was isolated from the sorted cells. TCRbeta CDR3 regions were sequenced using the immunoSEQ Assay. TCRdb took this table from immuneACCESS and kept in-frame rearrangements with V and J called. Such tables lack part of the clones; where checked against another copy, unresolved V genes explain under half of the gap, and the rest is unexplained. The sample table shows about 77,000 clones, and around four fifths are seen once. The ten largest clones add up to about 0.71% of the sample. With respect to this clone: Its antigen target is currently unknown. No base quality information exists; no much larger clone differs at one position.

The chain is assembled from TRBV5-4 and TRBJ1-3; TRBD1 might be the D gene, on 6 matching bases. The TCR sequence derives from an adult with an advanced solid tumor such as melanoma, head and neck, liver or kidney cancer. Material: CD4+ or CD8+ T cells sorted from blood, obtained in a trial of the OX40 agonist ivuxolimab. The CDR3 loop reads CASSPGRGALGNTIYF. The nucleotide sequence is given as TGTGCCAGCAGCCCGGGCCGGGGGGCGCTTGGAAACACCATATATTTT.